The next 15 T cell receptor beta chains were all read from a single sample in a study of cytomegalovirus exposure and HLA in healthy donors. The primer mix had 60 Vbeta and 13 Jbeta primers. Repertoires were generated with immunoSEQ multiplex PCR, while TCRdb's copy carries only in-frame clones and drops some. The sample lists 100,000 to 150,000 clones; approximately 17% were seen once. What was sequenced was PBMCs. These receptors originate from a female donor in good health and CMV-seropositive.

For the CDR3, the DNA is TGTGCCAGCAGCTCCGTAGAGACCCAGTACTTC. This gives the protein CASSSVETQYF. The genes are TRBV5-4 and TRBJ2-5, with D uncertain. In germline, CDR1 is SGHNT, CDR2 YYREEE (reference sequence). The V gene lost 3 bases and the J gene lost 4 bases, with 4 bases spanning the gap. This CDR3 spans 11 amino acids.

The chain is built from TRBV18 and TRBJ2-6; no firm D call. Between the trimmed V and J ends, which lost 2 bases and 2 bases, there was a span of 7 bases. Germline V gives CDR1 KGHSH, CDR2 LQKENI. The CDR3 spans 15 residues. CDR3 sequence: CASSPYSPGANVLTF. The CDR3 DNA sequence: TGTGCCAGCTCACCATACTCTCCTGGGGCCAACGTCCTGACTTTC. Together with reference TRBV18 and TRBJ2-6, the CDR3 gives the full variable domain: NAGVMQNPRHLVRRRGQEARLRCSPMKGHSHVYWYRQLPEEGLKFMVYLQKENIIDESGMPKERFSAEFPKEGPSILRIQQVVRGDSAAYFCASSPYSPGANVLTFGAGSRLTVL.

The rearrangement uses TRBV25-1 and TRBJ2-7, with D uncertain. This CDR3 spans 12 amino acids. Trimming cost V 3 bases and J 3 bases, with 6 bases left between them. Germline V gene sequence: CDR1 MGHDK, CDR2 SYGVNS. CDR3 protein: CASSDRFYEQYF. The CDR3 nucleotides are TGTGCCAGCAGTGACAGGTTCTACGAGCAGTACTTC.

The chain is built from TRBV6-1 and TRBJ2-5, with TRBD2 matching over 8 bases. Unmatched junction bases numbered 3, after V lost 4 bases and J lost 5 bases. Germline V gives CDR1 MNHNS, CDR2 SASEGT. The CDR3 loop spans 13 amino acids. The CDR3 nucleotides read TGTGCCAGCAGTGGACCGGGGGGGGAGACCCAGTACTTC. Residues: CASSGPGGETQYF.

This rearrangement joins TRBV4-1 to TRBJ1-5; 10 nucleotides align to TRBD1. Germline V gene lookup returns CDR1 MGHRA and CDR2 YSYEKL. The ends lost 5 bases at V and 4 bases at J; junction bases unmatched: 5. The length of the CDR3 is 15 residues. The CDR3 loop is CASSIPGQGNQPQHF. The DNA of the CDR3 is TGCGCCAGCAGCATACCGGGACAGGGGAATCAGCCCCAGCATTTT.

The chain carries TRBV5-4 and TRBJ2-2, with D possibly being TRBD1 (5 bases). V lost 2 bases, J lost 1 base, and 9 bases lay in between. The CDR3 spans 15 residues. The germline V gene has CDR1 SGHNT and CDR2 YYREEE (reference sequence). The CDR3 DNA reads as TGTGCCAGCAGCTTAGGGGTTCGGAACACCGGGGAGCTGTTTTTT. Translation gives CASSLGVRNTGELFF.

The chain combines TRBV5-1 with TRBJ1-1; 7 bases match TRBD1. Germline V gene data show CDR1 as SGHRS and CDR2 as YFSETQ. The trim removed 5 bases at V and 2 bases at J, leaving 6 bases unmatched. CDR3 length: 14 amino acids. The DNA for the CDR3 is TGCGCCAGCAGAGGGACAGACACAAACACTGAAGCTTTCTTT. Amino acids: CASRGTDTNTEAFF.

The V call is TRBV19, the J call TRBJ1-1; possible D gene TRBD1, 5 bases. This CDR3 is 16 amino acids long. CDR1 is LNHDA and CDR2 is SQIVND in the germline V gene (reference sequence). Trimming took 7 bases from V and 3 from J, leaving 21 bases between them. The CDR3: CASTARNRGSDTEAFF. The CDR3, as DNA: TGTGCCAGTACGGCTCGAAATAGGGGCTCGGACACTGAAGCTTTCTTT.

This chain uses TRBV7-2 with TRBJ2-7; 8 positions match TRBD2. The V gene's germline CDR1 is SGHTA and CDR2 FQGNSA. V shed 1 base, J shed 0 bases, and the junction held 14 bases outside the gene matches. The CDR3 runs to 19 residues. CDR3 sequence reads: CASSLDSETSVISSYEQYF. The CDR3 DNA sequence: TGTGCCAGCAGCTTAGATTCCGAGACTAGCGTCATTAGCTCCTACGAGCAGTACTTC.

The chain uses TRBV28 and TRBJ1-2, with D hard to call. Germline CDR1 MDHEN, CDR2 SYDVKM. V lost 5 bases and J lost 3, with 13 bases in between. The CDR3 sequence is 14 residues long. The CDR3 sequence: CASSRQRRDYGYTF. The CDR3 bases are TGTGCCAGCAGTCGCCAGCGACGGGACTATGGCTACACCTTC.

To note about this clone: The sample carries other DNA sequences with the same CDR3. The V gene is TRBV4-3, the J gene TRBJ1-1, with D possibly being TRBD1 (5 bases). V gave up 6 bases and J gave up 5 bases, with 19 bases separating them. Germline CDR1 reads LGHNA; CDR2 reads YSLEER. The CDR3 loop spans 15 amino acids. The DNA of the CDR3 is TGCGCCAGCAGTCTAGCGACGGGGGAGAGGACTGAAGCTTTCTTT. It specifies CASSLATGERTEAFF.

This clone has only a few counts. The gene calls are TRBV23-1 and TRBJ1-2; the D is unclear. TRBV23-1 is assigned to the ORF class and has an uncertain function. The CDR3 extends over 14 amino acids. Trimming took 3 bases from V and 4 from J, leaving 12 bases between them. The chain's CDR3 is CASSHTRRSYGYTF. As DNA, the CDR3 is TGCGCCAGCAGTCATACGCGCAGGTCCTATGGCTACACCTTC.

This clone was counted only a few times. CDR3 residues: CASSLVSGGGANVLTF. The DNA of the CDR3 is TGTGCCAGCAGCTTAGTTTCCGGGGGTGGGGCCAACGTCCTGACTTTC. This chain joins TRBV7-8 and TRBJ2-6; tentatively, D is TRBD2 (6 bases). V was cut by 1 base and J by 3 bases, with 10 bases left in between. Germline V gene lookup returns CDR1 SGHVS and CDR2 FQNEAQ. The CDR3 totals 16 residues.

This clone was observed a few times. This CDR3 is also generated by other DNA sequences in the sample. This chain connects TRBV18 to TRBJ1-1; TRBD1 matches at 8 bases. V gave up 3 bases and J gave up 5 bases; unmatched junction bases: 5. CDR1 KGHSH and CDR2 LQKENI come from the germline V gene. The CDR3 runs 14 residues. CDR3: CASSPDRVGTEAFF. The CDR3 DNA reads as TGTGCCAGCTCACCGGACAGGGTGGGAACTGAAGCTTTCTTT.

The chain links TRBV28 to TRBJ1-5; TRBD1 aligns across 9 bases. Germline V gene sequence: CDR1 MDHEN, CDR2 SYDVKM. The V gene end was trimmed by 5 bases and the J gene end by 1 base; junction bases not matched to a gene: 0. This CDR3 contains 14 residues. The CDR3 sequence is CASSTGGSNQPQHF. The CDR3 bases are TGTGCCAGCAGTACAGGGGGCAGCAATCAGCCCCAGCATTTT.